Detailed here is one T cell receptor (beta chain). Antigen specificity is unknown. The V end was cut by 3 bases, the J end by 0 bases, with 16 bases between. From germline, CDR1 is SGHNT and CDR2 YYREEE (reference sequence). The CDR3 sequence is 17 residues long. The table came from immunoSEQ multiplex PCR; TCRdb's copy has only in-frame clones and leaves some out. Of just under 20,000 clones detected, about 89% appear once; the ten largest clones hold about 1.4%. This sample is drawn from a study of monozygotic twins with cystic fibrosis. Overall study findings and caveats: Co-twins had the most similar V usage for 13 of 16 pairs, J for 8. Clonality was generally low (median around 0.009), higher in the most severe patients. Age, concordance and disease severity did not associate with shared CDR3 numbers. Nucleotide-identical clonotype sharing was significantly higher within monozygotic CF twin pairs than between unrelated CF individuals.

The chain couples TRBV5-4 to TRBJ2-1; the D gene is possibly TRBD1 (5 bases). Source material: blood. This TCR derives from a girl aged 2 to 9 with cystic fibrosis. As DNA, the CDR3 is TGTGCCAGCAGCTCCTCCCCCAGGGTGGGCTCCTACAATGAGCAGTTCTTC. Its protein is CASSSSPRVGSYNEQFF.